The rows below give T cell receptor beta chains drawn from one sample of a study of graft-versus-host responses after intestinal transplantation. The table came from immunoSEQ multiplex PCR; TCRdb's copy has only in-frame clones and leaves some out. The table lists tens of thousands of clones, roughly 89% of them singletons. No antigen is known for these receptors. The sequences come from unstimulated CD4+ T cells sorted from spleen or lymph node cells, collected before intestinal transplant. Receptors originate from a human donor who received an intestinal transplant. CDR3s include the opening cysteine and the closing phenylalanine or tryptophan. D genes are given only for firm matches. Size is stated for part of the rows, as once, few or many counts, or as a class when the clone is expanded.

J,D,V,size,DNA,CDR3
TRBJ2-1,-,TRBV20-1,-,TGCAGTGCAGAGCAGGGGAATGAGCAGTTCTTC,CSAEQGNEQFF
TRBJ1-1,-,TRBV19,-,TGTGCCAGTAGTCCAATGACATCCGGGAACACTGAAGCTTTCTTT,CASSPMTSGNTEAFF
TRBJ1-2,-,TRBV5-1,-,TGCGCCAGCAGCTTGGAGGGCTGGGGGGGAGACTATGGCTACACCTTC,CASSLEGWGGDYGYTF
TRBJ2-2,TRBD2,TRBV5-4,-,TGTGCCAGCAGCTTGTATGCACTAGCGGGAGAGAACACCGGGGAGCTGTTTTTT,CASSLYALAGENTGELFF
TRBJ2-1,-,TRBV12-5,-,TGTGCTAGTGGACGAGCGGCCTACAATGAGCAGTTCTTC,CASGRAAYNEQFF
TRBJ1-5,-,TRBV9,-,TGTGCCAGCAGCGTAGGTTCGGGGGTTCAGCCCCAGCATTTT,CASSVGSGVQPQHF
TRBJ1-2,TRBD1,TRBV29-1,-,TGCAGCGTCGTGGACAGGGCCCATGGCTACACCTTC,CSVVDRAHGYTF
TRBJ2-2,-,TRBV7-8,-,TGTGCCAGCAGCTTAGTCGTCCAGGGGTGGAAAAACACCGGGGAGCTGTTTTTT,CASSLVVQGWKNTGELFF
TRBJ2-7,TRBD2,TRBV9,-,TGTGCCAGCAGCGTCGGGACTAGCGGGATACTATACGAGCAGTACTTC,CASSVGTSGILYEQYF
TRBJ2-1,-,TRBV27,-,TGTGCCAGCAGTAGTCGGGAGAGCTACCGACAAATGGCGTTCTTC,CASSSRESYRQMAFF
TRBJ2-1,TRBD2,TRBV2,-,TGTGCCAGCAGACCGACTAGCGGTTCCTACAATGAGCAGTTCTTC,CASRPTSGSYNEQFF
TRBJ2-3,-,TRBV7-9,-,TGTGCCACCAGGGAGCTAGATACGCAGTATTTT,CATRELDTQYF
TRBJ2-7,TRBD1,TRBV15,-,TGTGCCACCAGCTCCCGGACAGGATCCTACGAGCAGTACTTC,CATSSRTGSYEQYF
TRBJ1-2,TRBD1,TRBV4-2,-,TGTGCCAGCAGCCAGCCCGTCCGGGGACAGGGGGCGAATGGCTACACCTTC,CASSQPVRGQGANGYTF
TRBJ1-3,-,TRBV28,-,TGTGCCAGCAGTTTGGGATATGGTGGAAACACCATATATTTT,CASSLGYGGNTIYF
TRBJ2-2,-,TRBV6-1,-,TGTGCCAGCAGGCCCGGGACCAGGGCCGGGGAGCTGTTTTTT,CASRPGTRAGELFF
TRBJ2-3,TRBD2,TRBV27,-,TGTGCCAGCAAAGCGGGAGATTTCGCAGATACGCAGTATTTT,CASKAGDFADTQYF
TRBJ1-2,-,TRBV2,-,TGTGCCAGCAGTGGGGAGGCGTTCTATGGCTACACCTTC,CASSGEAFYGYTF
TRBJ2-7,-,TRBV5-1,-,TGCGCCAGCAGCTCGACCCTAGCCTACGAGCAGTACTTC,CASSSTLAYEQYF
TRBJ1-1,-,TRBV6-5,once,TGTGCCAGCAGTTACGAGGGGCGCGGCACTGAAGCTTTCTTT,CASSYEGRGTEAFF
TRBJ2-1,TRBD2,TRBV19,-,TGTGCCAGTAGTAGAGGACTAGCCCACGGCAATGAGCAGTTCTTC,CASSRGLAHGNEQFF
TRBJ1-3,TRBD1,TRBV30,-,TGTGCCTGGAGCGCGTCCCTGACAGGGGATGGAAACACCATATATTTT,CAWSASLTGDGNTIYF
TRBJ2-5,TRBD1,TRBV28,-,TGTGCCAGCAGTTCAGGGGGACAGGGGGGGTACTTC,CASSSGGQGGYF
TRBJ1-1,-,TRBV15,-,TGTGCCACCAGCCGAGGCCTACCCGGGCCGCGGGCTTTCTTT,CATSRGLPGPRAFF
TRBJ2-3,-,TRBV18,-,TGTGCCAGCTCACCACCGCAGGCCTTGAGCACAGATACGCAGTATTTT,CASSPPQALSTDTQYF
TRBJ1-2,-,TRBV27,-,TGTGCCAGCAGTTTGGGGGTGGCCCTAGGCTACACCTTC,CASSLGVALGYTF
TRBJ1-2,-,TRBV2,-,TGTGCCAGCGGGGCTTCCTATGGCTACACCTTC,CASGASYGYTF
TRBJ2-2,-,TRBV19,-,TGTGCCAGTAGGCCCTGGACCACCGAGACCGGGGAGCTGTTTTTT,CASRPWTTETGELFF
TRBJ2-4,-,TRBV30,-,TGTGCCTGGGCGAGGGGCGGAAACGGAGCAGCCAAAAACATTCAGTACTTC,CAWARGGNGAAKNIQYF
TRBJ2-2,TRBD2,TRBV19,once,TGTGCCAGTAGTCCCCATAGCGGGAGTGTTACCGGGGAGCTGTTTTTT,CASSPHSGSVTGELFF
TRBJ2-1,TRBD2,TRBV6-6,-,TGTGCCAGCAGTTGGACTAGCGGGAGTTACAATGAGCAGTTCTTC,CASSWTSGSYNEQFF
TRBJ2-7,TRBD2,TRBV5-1,once,TGCGCCAGCAGTCAAAATTTCGGACTAGCGGTTGGCGAGCAGTACTTC,CASSQNFGLAVGEQYF
TRBJ1-5,-,TRBV21-1,-,TGTGCCAGCAGCCGGGGAAGGGGGCCCATTCAGCCCCAGCATTTT,CASSRGRGPIQPQHF
TRBJ2-3,-,TRBV5-1,-,TGCGCCAGCAGCTTAGGACACCCAACACTTGGAGATACGCAGTATTTT,CASSLGHPTLGDTQYF
TRBJ2-3,TRBD2,TRBV11-2,-,TGTGCCAGCAGCTTGGCCCCCTTACTAGCGGGACCCACAGATACGCAGTATTTT,CASSLAPLLAGPTDTQYF
TRBJ1-4,-,TRBV30,-,TGTGCCTGGAGTGTATGGAAGGGTCAACTGTTTTTT,CAWSVWKGQLFF
TRBJ2-7,-,TRBV19,once,TGTGCCACCCGGGAGCAGGTAACCTACGAGCAGTACTTC,CATREQVTYEQYF
TRBJ2-5,TRBD2,TRBV18,once,TGTGCCAGCTCACCAATACCCGGGACTAGCTTCCAGTCGCGAGAGACCCAGTACTTC,CASSPIPGTSFQSRETQYF
TRBJ1-1,-,TRBV30,-,TGTGCCTGGAGCGTACGGGGGGCGAGCACTGAAGCTTTCTTT,CAWSVRGASTEAFF
TRBJ2-5,-,TRBV6-5,-,TGTGCCAGCAAACCTCTCGACCGGACGCGGGAGACCCAGTACTTC,CASKPLDRTRETQYF
TRBJ2-7,TRBD2,TRBV19,-,TGTGCCAGTAGGTTGACTAGCGGGAGAAACGAGCAGTACTTC,CASRLTSGRNEQYF
TRBJ1-2,-,TRBV30,-,TGTGCCTGGAGTGTTTGGACAACAGCCTATGGCTACACCTTC,CAWSVWTTAYGYTF